The source of this T cell receptor beta chain is a study of PD-1 blockade in mismatch repair-deficient tumors. Whole-study context: Patients had approximately 12 mismatch repair-deficient cancer types and were previously treated and progressing. Regarding the study as a whole: After pembrolizumab, tumor-resident clones rose rapidly, then generally contracted before radiologic responses.

Sequencing was performed with immunoSEQ multiplex PCR; in TCRdb, only in-frame clones are kept and a portion is missing. This sample has more than 90,000 clones, with 65% to 80% found just once. This clone was found a few times. Its specificity is not known. Every patient had mismatch repair deficiency by PCR or immunohistochemistry. TCR sequencing covered a few patients who responded to pembrolizumab. Sequences were derived from peripheral blood, sampled approximately 14 months after starting pembrolizumab. This TCR was sampled from an adult with mismatch repair-deficient cancer.

The CDR3 protein is CASSLSPDSTQYF. CDR3 sequence (DNA): TGTGCCAGCAGCTTAAGCCCGGACAGCACCCAGTACTTC. This chain links TRBV7-3 with TRBJ2-5, with D possibly matching TRBD1 (6 bases). V was clipped by 1 base and J by 8 bases, with 11 bases between them. The CDR3 covers 13 residues. In germline, CDR1 is SGHTA, CDR2 FQGTGA.